This T cell receptor beta chain was recovered during a study of blood T cell repertoires in COVID-19. Study in general: The United States, Italy and Spain provided the acute and convalescent COVID-19 samples.

Original processing notes: Estimation of nucleated cell counts relied on the amplification of reference gene primers. Sequencing used immunoSEQ multiplex PCR; TCRdb keeps in-frame clones, though not all of them. For V, J and clone size, that table is used; D and trimming come from the DNA. The sample has approximately 500,000 clones, nearly 90% seen once. The germline gives CDR1 DFQATT, CDR2 SNEGSKA (reference sequence). This CDR3 region has 12 residues. Trimming removed 5 bases at V and 4 bases at J, with 11 bases between. A Seattle source enrolled patients during active infection and followed them longitudinally.

The V call is TRBV20-1, the J call TRBJ2-5; D is possibly TRBD1 or TRBD2 (6 bases each). The clonotype comes from a man aged 18 to 29 with COVID-19, enrolled during active disease. The specimen was peripheral blood. The CDR3: CSAREGGETQYF. Here the CDR3 DNA reads TGCAGTGCTCGTGAGGGGGGAGAGACCCAGTACTTC.